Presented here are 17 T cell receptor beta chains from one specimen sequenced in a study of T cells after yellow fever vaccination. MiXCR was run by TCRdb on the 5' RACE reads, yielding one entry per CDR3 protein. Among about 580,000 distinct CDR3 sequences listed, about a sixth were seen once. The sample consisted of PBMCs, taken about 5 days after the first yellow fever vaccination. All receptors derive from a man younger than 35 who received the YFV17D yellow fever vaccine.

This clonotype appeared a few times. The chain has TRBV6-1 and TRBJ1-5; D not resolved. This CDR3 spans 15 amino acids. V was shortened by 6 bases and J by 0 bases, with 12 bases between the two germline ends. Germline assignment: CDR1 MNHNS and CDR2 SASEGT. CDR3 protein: CASRWSRYSNQPQHF. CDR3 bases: TGTGCCAGCAGATGGTCCAGGTATAGCAATCAGCCCCAGCATTTT.

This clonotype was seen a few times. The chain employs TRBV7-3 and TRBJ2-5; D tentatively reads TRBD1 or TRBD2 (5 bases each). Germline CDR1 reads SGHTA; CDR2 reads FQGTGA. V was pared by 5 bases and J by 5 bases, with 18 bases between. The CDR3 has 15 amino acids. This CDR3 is CASSVGVAGGETQYF. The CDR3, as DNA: TGTGCCAGCAGCGTAGGGGTGGCGGGCGGGGAGACCCAGTACTTC.

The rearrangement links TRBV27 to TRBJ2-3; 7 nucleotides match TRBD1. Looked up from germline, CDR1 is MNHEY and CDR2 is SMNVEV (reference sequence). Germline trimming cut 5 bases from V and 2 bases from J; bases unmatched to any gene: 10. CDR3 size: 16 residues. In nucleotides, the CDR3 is TGTGCCAGCAGTCTCAAGCCGACAGGGTACACAGATACGCAGTATTTT. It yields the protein CASSLKPTGYTDTQYF.

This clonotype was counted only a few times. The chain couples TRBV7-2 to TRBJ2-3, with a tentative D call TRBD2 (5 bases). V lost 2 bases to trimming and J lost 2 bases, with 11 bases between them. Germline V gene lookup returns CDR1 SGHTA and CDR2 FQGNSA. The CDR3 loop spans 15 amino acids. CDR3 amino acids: CASSLRTGLTDTQYF. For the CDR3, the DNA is TGTGCCAGCAGCTTAAGGACTGGACTCACAGATACGCAGTATTTT.

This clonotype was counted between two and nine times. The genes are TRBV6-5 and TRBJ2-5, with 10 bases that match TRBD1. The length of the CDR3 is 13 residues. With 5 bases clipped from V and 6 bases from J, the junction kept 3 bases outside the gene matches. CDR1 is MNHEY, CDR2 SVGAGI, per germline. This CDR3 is CASSRTGGKTQYF. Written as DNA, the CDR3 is TGTGCCAGCAGTCGGACAGGGGGTAAGACCCAGTACTTC.

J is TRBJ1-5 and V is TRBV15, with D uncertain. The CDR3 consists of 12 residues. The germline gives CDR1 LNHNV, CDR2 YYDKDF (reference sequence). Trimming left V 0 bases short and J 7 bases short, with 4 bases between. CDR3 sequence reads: CATSRDRQPQHF. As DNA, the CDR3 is TGTGCCACCAGCAGAGATCGGCAGCCCCAGCATTTT.

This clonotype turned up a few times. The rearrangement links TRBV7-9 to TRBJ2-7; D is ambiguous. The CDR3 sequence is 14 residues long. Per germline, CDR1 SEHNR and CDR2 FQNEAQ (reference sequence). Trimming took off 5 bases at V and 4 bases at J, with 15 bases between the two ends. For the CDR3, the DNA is TGTGCCAGCAGCAAAGAGATGGGGATATACGAGCAGTACGTC. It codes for CASSKEMGIYEQYV.

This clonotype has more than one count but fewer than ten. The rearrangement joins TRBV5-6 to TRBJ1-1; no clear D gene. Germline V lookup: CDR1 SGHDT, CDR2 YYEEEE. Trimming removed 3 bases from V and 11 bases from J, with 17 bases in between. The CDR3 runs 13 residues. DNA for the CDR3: TGTGCCAGCAGCTCTTGGGCAGGCGTGATGGCTTTCTTT. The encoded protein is CASSSWAGVMAFF.

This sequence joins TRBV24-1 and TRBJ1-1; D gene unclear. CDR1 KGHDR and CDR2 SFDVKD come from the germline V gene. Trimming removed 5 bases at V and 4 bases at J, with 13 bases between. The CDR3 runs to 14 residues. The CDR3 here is CATSANTGVTEAFF. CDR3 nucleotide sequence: TGTGCCACCAGTGCGAACACGGGTGTCACTGAAGCTTTCTTT.

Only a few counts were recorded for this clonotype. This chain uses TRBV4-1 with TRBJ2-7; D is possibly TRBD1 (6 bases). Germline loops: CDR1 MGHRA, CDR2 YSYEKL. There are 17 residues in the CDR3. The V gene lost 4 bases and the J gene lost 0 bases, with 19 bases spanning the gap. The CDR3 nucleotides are TGCGCCAGCAGCCGGAACATCGGACAGCCCGGCTCCTACGAGCAGTACTTC. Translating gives CASSRNIGQPGSYEQYF.

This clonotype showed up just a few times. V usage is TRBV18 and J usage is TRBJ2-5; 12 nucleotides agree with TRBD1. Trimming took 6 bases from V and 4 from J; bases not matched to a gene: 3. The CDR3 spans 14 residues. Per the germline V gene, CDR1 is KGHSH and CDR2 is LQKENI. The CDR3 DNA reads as TGTGCCAGCTCCACGGGACAGGGGGCAGAGACCCAGTACTTC. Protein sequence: CASSTGQGAETQYF.

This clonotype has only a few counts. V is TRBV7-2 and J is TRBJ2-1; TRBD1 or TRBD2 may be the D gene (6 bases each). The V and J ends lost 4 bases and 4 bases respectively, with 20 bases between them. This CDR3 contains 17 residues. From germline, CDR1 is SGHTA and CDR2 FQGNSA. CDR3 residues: CASSSPQGRGVYNEQFF. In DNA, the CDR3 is TGTGCCAGCAGCTCTCCCCAGGGTAGGGGGGTTTACAATGAGCAGTTCTTC.

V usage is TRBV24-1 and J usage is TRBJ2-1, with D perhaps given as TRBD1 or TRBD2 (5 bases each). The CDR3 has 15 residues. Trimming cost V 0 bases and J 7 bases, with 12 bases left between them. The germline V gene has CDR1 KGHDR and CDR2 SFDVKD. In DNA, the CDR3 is TGTGCCACCAGTGATTTGTGGGGCGCGGGTAATGAGCAGTTCTTC. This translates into CATSDLWGAGNEQFF.

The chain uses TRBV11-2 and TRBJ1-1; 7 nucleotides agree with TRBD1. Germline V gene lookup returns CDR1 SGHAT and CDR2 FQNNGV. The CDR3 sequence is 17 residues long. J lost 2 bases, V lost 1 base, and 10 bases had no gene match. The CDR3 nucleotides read TGTGCCAGCAGCTTAGTGGAGGGGGCCCTTCCAAACACTGAAGCTTTCTTT. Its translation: CASSLVEGALPNTEAFF.

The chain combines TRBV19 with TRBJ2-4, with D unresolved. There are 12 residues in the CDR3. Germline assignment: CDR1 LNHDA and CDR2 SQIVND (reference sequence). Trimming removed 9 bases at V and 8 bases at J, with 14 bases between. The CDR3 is CASSPKYDIQYF. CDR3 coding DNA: TGTGCCAGCAGTCCCAAATATGACATTCAGTACTTC.

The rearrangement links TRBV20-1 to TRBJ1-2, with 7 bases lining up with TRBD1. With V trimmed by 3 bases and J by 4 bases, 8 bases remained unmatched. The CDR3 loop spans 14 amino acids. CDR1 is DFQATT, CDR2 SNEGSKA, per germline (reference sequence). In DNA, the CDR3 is TGCAGTGCTAGGCCCCGGGACAGAGTCTATGGCTACACCTTC. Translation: CSARPRDRVYGYTF.

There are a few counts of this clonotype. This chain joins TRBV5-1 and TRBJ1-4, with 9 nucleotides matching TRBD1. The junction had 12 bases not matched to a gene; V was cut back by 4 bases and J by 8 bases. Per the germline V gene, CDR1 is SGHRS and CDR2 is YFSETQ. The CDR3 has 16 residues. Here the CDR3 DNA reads TGCGCCAGCAGCAAATCAGGACAGGGGATATTCGAAAAACTGTTTTTT. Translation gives CASSKSGQGIFEKLFF. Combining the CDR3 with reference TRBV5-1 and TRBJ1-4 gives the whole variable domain KAGVTQTPRYLIKTRGQQVTLSCSPISGHRSVSWYQQTPGQGLQFLFEYFSETQRNKGNFPGRFSGRQFSNSRSEMNVSTLELGDSALYLCASSKSGQGIFEKLFFGSGTQLSVL.